This T cell receptor beta chain was captured in a study of blood T cell repertoires in COVID-19. Assay: immunoSEQ multiplex PCR; the TCRdb copy retains only in-frame clones and omits some. The sample holds around 250,000 clones, about 82% seen once. CDR1 KGHSH and CDR2 LQKENI come from the germline V gene. The CDR3 extends over 15 amino acids. V lost 6 bases, J lost 1 base, and 4 bases stayed unmatched. Material for sequencing was peripheral blood. The clonotype was recovered from a woman aged 80 or over with COVID-19, enrolled during active disease. The chain employs TRBV18 and TRBJ1-1, with TRBD1 matching over 11 bases. The CDR3 is CASSGQGAQNTEAFF. The CDR3 region has the DNA TGTGCCAGCTCTGGACAGGGGGCGCAGAACACTGAAGCTTTCTTT.